Below, 14 T cell receptor beta chains from the same sample are listed, as sequenced in a study of T cells in Graves' hyperthyroidism and ophthalmopathy. Regions amplified from RNA transcripts were the TCR beta CDR3 regions. First-round RT-PCR of the TCR CDR3 relied on the HTBI primer set. TCRdb recomputed calls from the multiplex PCR reads with MiXCR, one row per CDR3 protein. The data show 560,000 or so distinct CDR3 sequences, about 20% seen once. Input material: blood. These receptor sequences come from a man between 40 and 49 years old with Graves' ophthalmopathy.

This clonotype was found many times. The gene calls are TRBV5-1 and TRBJ1-2, with TRBD1 identical over 9 bases. The CDR3 loop spans 16 amino acids. Germline V lookup: CDR1 SGHRS, CDR2 YFSETQ. J gave up 0 bases and V 4 bases, and 7 bases lay outside the gene matches. The CDR3 is CASSGGTGPTNYGYTF. As DNA, the CDR3 is TGCGCCAGCAGCGGGGGGACAGGGCCAACTAACTATGGCTACACCTTC.

The genes are TRBV28 and TRBJ2-7; 7 bases fit TRBD1. CDR3 length: 15 residues. J gave up 4 bases and V 5 bases, and 11 bases lay outside the gene matches. From germline, CDR1 is MDHEN and CDR2 SYDVKM. CDR3 nucleotide sequence: TGTGCCAGCAGTGGCTCCAGTGAGGGGGCATACGAGCAGTACTTC. Translation gives CASSGSSEGAYEQYF.

This clonotype was counted many times. The rearrangement uses TRBV11-2 and TRBJ2-7, with D unclear. Germline lookup yields CDR1 SGHAT and CDR2 FQNNGV. The CDR3 is 13 residues long. The germline V and J ends were trimmed by 5 bases and 7 bases, with 15 bases remaining between them. In DNA form, the CDR3 reads TGTGCCAGCAGCCCCGGACGGAGTAGGGAGCAGTACTTC. Translated, it gives CASSPGRSREQYF. Filled out from reference TRBV11-2 and TRBJ2-7, the complete variable domain reads EAGVAQSPRYKIIEKRQSVAFWCNPISGHATLYWYQQILGQGPKLLIQFQNNGVVDDSQLPKDRFSAERLKGVDSTLKIQPAKLEDSAVYLCASSPGRSREQYFGPGTRLTVT.

The V and J genes are TRBV7-3 and TRBJ1-2; D call uncertain. The CDR3 totals 17 residues. Per the germline V gene, CDR1 is SGHTA and CDR2 is FQGTGA. The germline V and J ends were trimmed by 0 bases and 6 bases, with 20 bases remaining between them. The CDR3 loop is CASSLTEHPVEGHGYTF. In nucleotides, the CDR3 is TGTGCCAGCAGCTTAACTGAACATCCCGTCGAAGGACATGGCTACACCTTC.

This clonotype was counted at least ten times. The genes are TRBV3-1 and TRBJ2-5, with D unresolved. Germline CDR1 is LGHDT and CDR2 is YNNKEL (reference sequence). V dropped 8 bases and J dropped 1 base, with 8 bases sitting between them. The CDR3 loop spans 12 amino acids. The CDR3 DNA sequence: TGTGCCAGCGAGGCGTTCCAAGAGACCCAGTACTTC. This encodes CASEAFQETQYF.

Remarks on this clonotype: An end of the junction differs from the germline gene, which may be a read error. This rearrangement joins TRBV7-7 to TRBJ2-7; perhaps TRBD2 as D (5 bases). Looked up from germline, CDR1 is SSHAT and CDR2 is FNYEAQ (reference sequence). CDR3 length: 13 amino acids. DNA for the CDR3: TGTGCTAGCAGCTTAGGACCCGGGGACGAGCAGTACTTC. It encodes CASSLGPGDEQYF.

In its sample, this clonotype was seen many times. V is TRBV12-3 or TRBV12-4 and J is TRBJ2-3; TRBD2 aligns across 10 bases. The CDR3 totals 16 residues. J lost 5 bases, V lost 7 bases, and 12 bases had no gene match. This chain's CDR3 is CASTRQVAGGLDTQYF. Here the CDR3 DNA reads TGTGCCAGCACCCGCCAGGTAGCGGGGGGATTAGATACGCAGTATTTT.

The rearrangement links TRBV5-1 to TRBJ2-2; either TRBD1 or TRBD2 may fit D (5 bases each). Trimming took 6 bases from V and 6 from J, leaving 9 bases between them. This CDR3 contains 12 residues. Germline values: CDR1 SGHRS, CDR2 YFSETQ. CDR3 nucleotide sequence: TGCGCCAGCATGAGGGGCTCCGGGGAGCTGTTTTTT. Amino acid sequence: CASMRGSGELFF.

This clonotype was observed a few times. The chain uses TRBV7-8 and TRBJ1-5; tentative D call: TRBD1 (6 bases). The V end lost 5 bases, the J end lost 7 bases, and 21 bases lay between the germline ends. Looked up from germline, CDR1 is SGHVS and CDR2 is FQNEAQ. The CDR3 is 16 residues long. CDR3 DNA: TGTGCCAGCAGCCCCAACAGCGGGTTGAGGGGGCAGCCCCAGCATTTT. This codes for CASSPNSGLRGQPQHF. The complete variable domain, with remaining parts taken from reference TRBV7-8 and TRBJ1-5, reads GAGVSQSPRYKVAKRGQDVALRCDPISGHVSLFWYQQALGQGPEFLTYFQNEAQLDKSGLPSDRFFAERPEGSVSTLKIQRTQQEDSAVYLCASSPNSGLRGQPQHFGDGTRLSIL.

The J gene is TRBJ2-7, the V gene TRBV27, with a tentative D call TRBD2 (5 bases). CDR3 length: 15 amino acids. V was clipped by 3 bases and J by 2 bases, with 14 bases between them. Germline CDR1 is MNHEY and CDR2 is SMNVEV (reference sequence). CDR3 residues: CASSFQSGRAYEQYF. CDR3 nucleotide sequence: TGTGCCAGCAGTTTCCAGAGTGGGCGGGCCTACGAGCAGTACTTC.

The chain recombines TRBV7-2 with TRBJ1-4; D is possibly TRBD1 (6 bases). Trimming removed 4 bases at V and 8 bases at J, with 17 bases between. This CDR3 comprises 15 residues. Germline V gene lookup returns CDR1 SGHTA and CDR2 FQGNSA. The CDR3 coding sequence is TGTGCCAGCAGCTCTCAGGGGTTGGTTCGAGAAAAACTGTTTTTT. Its translation is CASSSQGLVREKLFF. Combining the CDR3 with reference TRBV7-2 and TRBJ1-4 gives the whole variable domain GAGVSQSPSNKVTEKGKDVELRCDPISGHTALYWYRQSLGQGLEFLIYFQGNSAPDKSGLPSDRFSAERTGGSVSTLTIQRTQQEDSAVYLCASSSQGLVREKLFFGSGTQLSVL.

The sample holds many counts of this clonotype. V usage is TRBV20-1 and J usage is TRBJ2-3; D gene ambiguous. Germline V gene data show CDR1 as DFQATT and CDR2 as SNEGSKA (reference sequence). Trimming took 0 bases from V and 3 from J, leaving 7 bases between them. This CDR3 region has 13 residues. CDR3 amino acids: CSARDMGTDTQYF. The CDR3 DNA reads as TGCAGTGCTAGAGATATGGGAACAGATACGCAGTATTTT.

The V gene is TRBV4-1, the J gene TRBJ2-3; 9 bases agree with TRBD2. The germline CDR1 and CDR2 sequences are MGHRA and YSYEKL. The CDR3 is 18 amino acids. Germline trimming cut 4 bases from V and 2 bases from J; bases unmatched to any gene: 13. As DNA, the CDR3 is TGCGCCAGCAGCCTAGTAGCGGGAGAGGGCCTACTCACAGATACGCAGTATTTT. Protein product: CASSLVAGEGLLTDTQYF.

The sample holds many counts of this clonotype. The rearrangement uses TRBV28 and TRBJ1-5, with D perhaps matching TRBD1 (5 bases). Per the germline V gene, CDR1 is MDHEN and CDR2 is SYDVKM. V shed 4 bases and J shed 6 bases, with 13 bases lying between them. The CDR3 is 14 amino acids. The CDR3 nucleotides read TGTGCCAGCAGTTCATCGGGACCCCTTCAGCCCCAGCATTTT. Protein: CASSSSGPLQPQHF.